These 13 T cell receptor beta chains share one sample of origin, sequenced in a study of T cells in Graves' hyperthyroidism and ophthalmopathy. Amplified regions were TCR beta CDR3 sequences from RNA transcripts. In the first-round RT-PCR of the TCR CDR3, the HTBI primer set was used. TCRdb re-analysed the multiplex PCR reads in MiXCR, keeping a single row per CDR3 protein. The sample consists of under 450,000 distinct CDR3 sequences, approximately 13% of them appearing once. The sample consisted of blood. These receptors all come from a man aged 25-40 years with Graves' hyperthyroidism that later progressed to Graves' ophthalmopathy.

The J gene is TRBJ1-1, the V gene TRBV19; unclear D gene. The ends were cut back, 8 bases at V and 7 bases at J, with 20 bases in the middle. This CDR3 has 14 residues. Germline lookup yields CDR1 LNHDA and CDR2 SQIVND (reference sequence). CDR3 in amino acids: CASPLHEAAVEAFF. The CDR3 nucleotides are TGTGCCAGTCCCTTACATGAGGCGGCGGTTGAAGCTTTCTTT.

There are a few counts of this clonotype. The CDR3 DNA reads as TGTGCCAGTAGTGTTTTGAGTAGCGGGGGCCGGAGCTCCTACAATGAGCAGTTCTTC. It specifies CASSVLSSGGRSSYNEQFF. The rearrangement links TRBV19 to TRBJ2-1; 9 positions agree with TRBD2. The germline V gene has CDR1 LNHDA and CDR2 SQIVND (reference sequence). V shed 5 bases and J 0 bases; nucleotides not matched to a gene: 14. The CDR3 contains 19 residues.

V and J are TRBV7-2 and TRBJ1-2, with unresolved D. This CDR3 spans 14 amino acids. Germline V gene data show CDR1 as SGHTA and CDR2 as FQGNSA. Trimming stripped 2 bases from V and 0 bases from J, with 7 bases between. The CDR3 spells CASSLRESNYGYTF. The CDR3 region has the DNA TGTGCCAGCAGCTTAAGGGAATCTAACTATGGCTACACCTTC.

The sample holds a few counts of this clonotype. The rearrangement joins TRBV7-9 to TRBJ1-4; D perhaps matches TRBD1 (5 bases). CDR1 SEHNR and CDR2 FQNEAQ come from the germline V gene (reference sequence). This CDR3 comprises 15 residues. V was clipped by 5 bases and J by 3 bases, with 13 bases between them. Here the CDR3 reads CASSGVGDSNEKLFF. CDR3 sequence (DNA): TGTGCCAGCAGCGGGGTAGGGGACTCTAATGAAAAACTGTTTTTT.

The sample holds many counts of this clonotype. The chain has TRBV18 and TRBJ2-1, with 11 bases identical to TRBD2. CDR1 and CDR2 from the germline V gene are KGHSH and LQKENI. This CDR3 is 16 amino acids long. V dropped 5 bases and J dropped 10; count of bases not matched to a gene: 13. This CDR3 reads CASSKTGTSGFGEQFF. The CDR3 nucleotides read TGTGCCAGCTCAAAGACCGGGACTAGCGGTTTTGGGGAGCAGTTCTTC.

This clonotype has only a few counts. The chain couples TRBV4-1 to TRBJ1-2; 7 bases are a match to TRBD1. Germline CDR1 MGHRA, CDR2 YSYEKL. This CDR3 contains 14 residues. V lost 2 bases to trimming and J lost 7 bases; unmatched junction nucleotides: 7. CDR3 in DNA: TGCGCCAGCAGCCAACCTCGACAGGGACGTGGCTACACCTTC. Amino acids: CASSQPRQGRGYTF.

J is TRBJ2-2 and V is TRBV4-1, with D possibly TRBD2 on 7 matching bases. Trimming took 1 base from V and 7 from J, leaving 16 bases between them. This CDR3 is built from 16 residues. CDR1 and CDR2 (germline): MGHRA, YSYEKL. This CDR3 reads CASSQAGGGAVGELFF. CDR3 coding DNA: TGCGCCAGCAGCCAAGCGGGTGGGGGGGCCGTCGGGGAGCTGTTTTTT.

This clonotype was seen repeatedly, ten times or more. This chain uses TRBV11-2 with TRBJ1-2; TRBD1 matches 7 bases. The CDR3 sequence is 14 residues long. The germline V gene has CDR1 SGHAT and CDR2 FQNNGV. V shed 5 bases, J shed 3 bases, and the junction held 6 bases outside the gene matches. Written as DNA, the CDR3 is TGTGCCAGCAGCCTAACCGACAGGGACTATGGCTACACCTTC. Residues: CASSLTDRDYGYTF.

A note on this clonotype: Just one base apart from a much larger clone, this may be a read error. V is TRBV6-2 or TRBV6-3 and J is TRBJ1-5, with no clear D. CDR3 length equals 16 residues. The germline V gene encodes CDR1 MNHEY and CDR2 SVGEGT. The ends were cut back, 6 bases at V and 5 bases at J, with 20 bases in the middle. The CDR3 spells CASSPNQAGNDQPQHF. CDR3 in DNA: TGTGCCAGCAGCCCCAATCAGGCAGGCAACGATCAGCCCCAGCATTTT.

This clonotype was detected ten times or more. The chain has TRBV29-1 and TRBJ2-3, with D possibly being TRBD2 (6 bases). This CDR3 has 11 residues. Trimming shortened V by 5 bases and J by 4 bases, and 7 bases separated the two germline ends. Per the germline V gene, CDR1 is SQVTM and CDR2 is ANQGSEA. CDR3 bases: TGCAGCGTTTGGGAGGCAGATACGCAGTATTTT. The encoded protein is CSVWEADTQYF.

This clonotype was seen many times. This chain uses TRBV11-1 with TRBJ2-1, with 7 bases that match TRBD1. This CDR3 region has 16 residues. The trim removed 1 base at V and 6 bases at J, leaving 9 bases unmatched. CDR1 is SGHAT and CDR2 is FQDESV in the germline V gene (reference sequence). The CDR3 reads CASSLDSTGKINEQFF. CDR3 bases: TGTGCCAGCAGCTTAGACTCGACAGGGAAGATCAATGAGCAGTTCTTC.

This clonotype was recorded at least ten times. V gene TRBV28 combines with J gene TRBJ1-5; unclear D gene. Germline V gives CDR1 MDHEN, CDR2 SYDVKM. Trimming shortened V by 3 bases and J by 5 bases, and 8 bases separated the two germline ends. This CDR3 region has 13 residues. Written as DNA, the CDR3 is TGTGCCAGCAGTTTTTCTGGGTATCAGCCCCAGCATTTT. This translates into CASSFSGYQPQHF.

The rearrangement joins TRBV20-1 to TRBJ2-5; D may be TRBD2 (6 bases). Trimming left V 3 bases short and J 4 bases short, with 12 bases between. Per the germline V gene, CDR1 is DFQATT and CDR2 is SNEGSKA (reference sequence). There are 13 residues in the CDR3. The DNA of the CDR3 is TGCAGTGCTAGGCGGACTAAGCCAGAGACCCAGTACTTC. Protein sequence: CSARRTKPETQYF.